These 11 T cell receptor beta chains came from one sample sequenced in a study of tumor and adjacent non-tumor tissue in lung cancer (dated by TCRdb to the late 2010s). The receptor library was made with multiplex PCR. The sequencing machine was an Illumina HiSeq 2500. TCRbeta libraries were constructed through three rounds of nested PCR with primers (Table S4) according to protocols adapted from ARM-PCR. The public reads were quality trimmed at Q25 with fastp and then assembled into clones with MiXCR by TCRdb, keeping productive beta chains. For every CDR3 protein sequence, its rows merge into one entry that carries the most common genes and DNA. The sample table shows 65,000 to 80,000 distinct CDR3 sequences, and around three quarters are seen once. The ten largest make up roughly 30% of the sample. Bulk unsorted tissue served as the source for RNA extraction, and RNA quality was assessed using a NanoDrop ND-1000 and an Agilent 2100.

Material: lung tumor tissue. The source is a man aged 55 to 69 with non-small cell lung cancer.

In regard to this clonotype: One junction end does not reproduce the germline sequence, and a read error may be involved. J is TRBJ2-1 and V is TRBV29-1, with TRBD2 identical over 7 bases. The germline V gene encodes CDR1 SQVTM and CDR2 ANQGSEA. CDR3 size: 17 residues. DNA of the CDR3: TGCAGCGTTGAAGGTGGACTAGTGGGAGGTCGGGGAAATGGGCAGTTCTTC. This gives the protein CSVEGGLVGGRGNGQFF.

This clonotype was observed a handful of times. The chain is built from TRBV3-1 and TRBJ1-4; no definite D call. There are 16 residues in the CDR3. V lost 0 bases and J 4 bases, leaving 12 bases between the germline ends. Germline assignment: CDR1 LGHDT and CDR2 YNNKEL (reference sequence). CDR3 nucleotide sequence: TGTGCCAGCAGCCAAGAAATCGGAGATTTTAATGAAAAACTGTTTTTT. Translation: CASSQEIGDFNEKLFF.

This chain joins TRBV12-3 or TRBV12-4 and TRBJ2-7, with D hard to call. Trimming stripped 6 bases from V and 5 bases from J, with 11 bases between. The CDR3 runs 12 residues. This CDR3 reads CASSMGINEQYF. The CDR3 nucleotides read TGTGCCAGCAGCATGGGTATCAACGAGCAGTACTTC.

The chain joins TRBV11-3 to TRBJ2-7; 8 bases map to TRBD1. CDR1 SGHNT and CDR2 YENEEA come from the germline V gene. The V gene end was trimmed by 3 bases and the J gene end by 4 bases; junction bases not matched to a gene: 20. The CDR3 extends over 19 amino acids. CDR3 loop: CASSFRAKKMDRESYEQYF. The DNA of the CDR3 is TGTGCCAGCAGCTTTCGGGCGAAAAAGATGGACAGGGAATCTTACGAGCAGTACTTC.

Points on this clonotype: The junction departs from germline at one end; a sequencing error may be responsible. V gene TRBV20-1 combines with J gene TRBJ2-1; 11 nucleotides line up with TRBD2. The CDR3 runs to 15 residues. In germline, CDR1 is DFQATT, CDR2 SNEGSKA (reference sequence). This CDR3 is CSARTVAGGHHEHFF. Here the CDR3 DNA reads TGCAGTGCCAGAACTGTAGCGGGAGGGCATCACGAGCACTTCTTC.

Note on this clonotype: At one end the junction does not follow the germline gene, possibly because of a read error. This chain links TRBV6-2 or TRBV6-3 with TRBJ1-6; D remains unclear. Germline V gene data show CDR1 as MNHEY and CDR2 as SVGEGT. This CDR3 has 14 amino acids. The CDR3 sequence: CASSPVGGWSPLQF. Here the CDR3 DNA reads TGTGCCAGTTCTCCCGTTGGAGGTTGGTCACCCCTCCAGTTT.

A remark on this clonotype: The junction shows a germline mismatch at one end, possibly a read error. The chain uses TRBV6-5 and TRBJ2-7; TRBD2 agrees at 7 bases. This CDR3 is 15 amino acids long. In germline, CDR1 is MNHEY, CDR2 SVGAGI. CDR3 in amino acids: CANSYSRRETAEHYF. The CDR3 region has the DNA TGTGCTAACAGTTACTCGAGGCGGGAGACGGCAGAGCATTACTTC.

As regards this clonotype: One junction end does not reproduce the germline sequence, and a read error may be involved. V is TRBV20-1 and J is TRBJ2-1; a possible D gene is TRBD2 (8 bases). Germline CDR1 reads DFQATT; CDR2 reads SNEGSKA (reference sequence). This CDR3 is 14 amino acids long. CDR3 residues: CSAILSGGGNGQFF. The CDR3 DNA reads TGCAGTGCTATACTATCGGGAGGGGGCAATGGGCAGTTCTTC.

The CDR3 loop reads CSTRPGTRGYEQFF. The CDR3 DNA reads as TGCAGCACCCGGCCCGGGACTAGGGGGTATGAGCAGTTCTTC. The chain has TRBV29-1 and TRBJ2-1, with 8 bases that match TRBD2. Germline trimming cut 8 bases from V and 8 bases from J; bases unmatched to any gene: 14. Germline V lookup: CDR1 SQVTM, CDR2 ANQGSEA. This CDR3 has 14 residues.

Worth noting for this clonotype: The junction departs from the called germline gene at one end, perhaps through a read error. V usage is TRBV20-1 and J usage is TRBJ2-7; no clear D. Germline-derived CDR1 and CDR2 are DFQATT and SNEGSKA (reference sequence). The CDR3 is made up of 14 amino acids. The CDR3 DNA sequence: TGCAGTGCTAGCTCGGCGGTTAGTTCCTACGATCAGTACTTC. This codes for CSASSAVSSYDQYF.

This clonotype appeared a single time. Since a much larger clone is just one base distant, this may be a read error. The rearrangement joins TRBV20-1 to TRBJ2-2; D assignment may be TRBD1 or TRBD2 (6 bases each). The CDR3 is 14 residues long. Germline CDR1 DFQATT, CDR2 SNEGSKA (reference sequence). The CDR3, as DNA: TGCAGTGCTTATTTTACAGGGAACACCGGGGGGCTGTTTTTT. Residues: CSAYFTGNTGGLFF.